This entry lists 18 T cell receptor beta chains sequenced from one sample in a study of T cell changes during pregnancy in multiple sclerosis. Here immunoSEQ multiplex PCR was the method, and the copy in TCRdb shows in-frame clones only, minus some. This table holds more than 70,000 clones, roughly 93% found once. The sequencing here drew on peripheral blood, taken in the second trimester of pregnancy. Receptors originate from a female donor with multiple sclerosis, enrolled in a pregnancy study.

The gene calls are TRBV5-6 and TRBJ2-1, with 11 bases aligning to TRBD2. CDR3 length: 16 amino acids. Unmatched junction bases numbered 6, after V lost 4 bases and J lost 3 bases. Germline V gene sequence: CDR1 SGHDT, CDR2 YYEEEE. The CDR3 DNA reads as TGTGCCAGCAGCCCACCTAGCGGGGGGTACTACAATGAGCAGTTCTTC. This sequence encodes CASSPPSGGYYNEQFF.

The chain combines TRBV29-1 with TRBJ1-1, with TRBD1 matching over 7 bases. CDR1 is SQVTM, CDR2 ANQGSEA, per germline. CDR3 size: 14 residues. V lost 3 bases to trimming and J lost 0 bases; unmatched junction nucleotides: 4. The CDR3 loop is CSVDQGGMNTEAFF. DNA for the CDR3: TGCAGCGTTGACCAGGGGGGAATGAACACTGAAGCTTTCTTT.

V and J are TRBV6-5 and TRBJ2-6, with 8 bases fitting TRBD2. This CDR3 has 15 amino acids. V dropped 11 bases and J dropped 0; count of bases not matched to a gene: 6. CDR1 is MNHEY, CDR2 SVGAGI, per germline. CDR3 nucleotide sequence: TGTGCCTCGGGGGGGTTGGGCTCTGGGGCCAACGTCCTGACTTTC. Amino acids: CASGGLGSGANVLTF.

The J gene is TRBJ2-5, the V gene TRBV9, with 9 positions matching TRBD1. V was clipped by 3 bases and J by 2 bases; unmatched bases: 2. The germline CDR1 and CDR2 sequences are SGDLS and YYNGEE. This CDR3 region has 14 residues. DNA for the CDR3: TGTGCCAGCAGCGCCGGGACAGGGCAAGAGACCCAGTACTTC. As protein: CASSAGTGQETQYF.

The chain links TRBV5-6 to TRBJ2-7; D is perhaps TRBD1 (5 bases). CDR3 size: 15 residues. V was pared by 4 bases and J by 2 bases, with 16 bases between. Per germline, CDR1 SGHDT and CDR2 YYEEEE. The CDR3 sequence is CASSPVQGGTYEQYF. CDR3 bases: TGTGCCAGCAGCCCCGTTCAGGGTGGGACCTACGAGCAGTACTTC.

This sequence joins TRBV30 and TRBJ1-1, with TRBD1 as a possible D gene (5 bases). Germline CDR1 GTSNPN, CDR2 SVGIG (reference sequence). The CDR3 covers 15 residues. Trimming left V 0 bases short and J 3 bases short, with 14 bases between. This CDR3 reads CAWSVHPSGDTEAFF. The CDR3 nucleotides read TGTGCCTGGAGTGTACACCCTTCGGGGGACACTGAAGCTTTCTTT.

CDR3 sequence reads: CASSLIPAQETQYF. CDR3 DNA sequence: TGCGCCAGCAGCTTGATACCAGCGCAAGAGACCCAGTACTTC. The chain has TRBV5-1 and TRBJ2-5; D is ambiguous. The CDR3 contains 14 residues. V lost 1 base to trimming and J lost 2 bases, with 9 bases between them. CDR1 is SGHRS, CDR2 YFSETQ, per germline.

The rearrangement joins TRBV30 to TRBJ2-7, with D maybe TRBD1 (5 bases). In germline, CDR1 is GTSNPN, CDR2 SVGIG (reference sequence). The CDR3 has 12 amino acids. Trimming pared 1 base from V and 3 bases from J, leaving 7 bases between. CDR3 nucleotide sequence: TGTGCCTGGAGTGGTCAGGGCTACGAGCAGTACTTC. This gives the protein CAWSGQGYEQYF.

The V call is TRBV10-3, the J call TRBJ1-1; 8 positions match TRBD1. There are 15 residues in the CDR3. Per germline, CDR1 ENHRY and CDR2 SYGVKD. V gave up 10 bases and J gave up 7 bases; unmatched junction bases: 17. CDR3 protein: CATYRGQGEGLEAFF. CDR3 nucleotides: TGTGCCACCTATAGAGGACAGGGAGAGGGACTTGAAGCTTTCTTT.

The chain recombines TRBV5-4 with TRBJ2-7, with D possibly TRBD2 on 5 matching bases. V lost 4 bases to trimming and J lost 2 bases, with 16 bases between them. The CDR3 runs 15 residues. Germline CDR1 is SGHNT and CDR2 is YYREEE (reference sequence). The CDR3 region is CASSQRSGGAYEQYF. CDR3 coding DNA: TGTGCCAGCAGCCAAAGAAGCGGTGGGGCCTACGAGCAGTACTTC.

V and J are TRBV7-9 and TRBJ1-4; 8 nucleotides align to TRBD1. Germline CDR1 and CDR2: SEHNR and FQNEAQ (reference sequence). V shed 11 bases and J 3 bases; nucleotides not matched to a gene: 8. This CDR3 has 14 amino acids. The CDR3 here is CAAAGGGSNEKLFF. For the CDR3, the DNA is TGTGCCGCGGCAGGGGGCGGATCTAATGAAAAACTGTTTTTT.

The V call is TRBV5-4, the J call TRBJ2-2; tentative D call: TRBD2 (7 bases). CDR3 length equals 18 residues. The germline V and J ends were trimmed by 4 bases and 6 bases, with 25 bases remaining between them. Germline V gene lookup returns CDR1 SGHNT and CDR2 YYREEE (reference sequence). The CDR3 sequence: CASSPSLTGGAKAGELFF. Written as DNA, the CDR3 is TGTGCCAGCAGCCCGTCCTTAACTGGGGGGGCGAAAGCCGGGGAGCTGTTTTTT.

This rearrangement joins TRBV2 to TRBJ1-5; TRBD1 matches 10 bases. With 5 bases clipped from V and 4 bases from J, the junction kept 5 bases outside the gene matches. CDR1 is SNHLY and CDR2 is FYNNEI in the germline V gene. The CDR3 extends over 15 amino acids. CDR3 sequence (DNA): TGTGCCAGCAGTTCCGACAGGGGGCTAAATCAGCCCCAGCATTTT. Translated: CASSSDRGLNQPQHF.

The chain combines TRBV9 with TRBJ2-7; 10 nucleotides align to TRBD2. Germline V gene data show CDR1 as SGDLS and CDR2 as YYNGEE. Trimming took 0 bases from V and 3 from J; bases not matched to a gene: 3. The CDR3 runs to 15 residues. CDR3 region: CASSVDTSGNYEQYF. The CDR3 DNA sequence: TGTGCCAGCAGCGTAGACACTAGCGGGAACTACGAGCAGTACTTC.

In its sample, this clone was seen once. The genes are TRBV11-3 and TRBJ2-3; possibly TRBD2 for D (7 bases). This CDR3 has 17 amino acids. Germline V gene data show CDR1 as SGHNT and CDR2 as YENEEA. V was cut by 5 bases and J by 2 bases, with 20 bases left in between. The CDR3 here is CASSLGSMAGATDTQYF. The CDR3 DNA reads as TGTGCCAGCAGCCTAGGTAGCATGGCGGGGGCCACAGATACGCAGTATTTT.

Points on this clone: A read error may account for a junction end that differs from germline. The chain is built from TRBV20-1 and TRBJ2-3, with 10 bases that match TRBD2. Germline CDR1 DFQATT, CDR2 SNEGSKA (reference sequence). There are 11 residues in the CDR3. The CDR3 loop reads CSSSGGNTQYF. CDR3 nucleotides: TGCAGTTCTAGCGGGGGAAATACGCAGTATTTT.

The rearrangement uses TRBV15 and TRBJ2-3; D is unclear. Germline values: CDR1 LNHNV, CDR2 YYDKDF (reference sequence). The CDR3 length is 14 residues. The V and J ends lost 7 bases and 0 bases respectively, with 11 bases between them. CDR3 in DNA: TGTGCCACCACCCCGAGTTTTAGCACAGATACGCAGTATTTT. Translated: CATTPSFSTDTQYF.

This clone was seen only once. Compared with germline, one end of the junction differs, possibly owing to a read error. V gene TRBV7-7 combines with J gene TRBJ2-7, with a possible D match to TRBD2 (6 bases). From germline, CDR1 is SSHAT and CDR2 FNYEAQ (reference sequence). The CDR3 spans 13 residues. The CDR3 DNA sequence: TGTGCTAGCAGCTTAGCGCGGGGCGACGAGCAGTACTTC. It yields the protein CASSLARGDEQYF. The full variable domain, with the rest looked up from reference TRBV7-7 and TRBJ2-7, is GAGVSQSPRYKVTKRGQDVTLRCDPISSHATLYWYQQALGQGPEFLTYFNYEAQPDKSGLPSDRFSAERPEGSISTLTIQRTEQRDSAMYRCASSLARGDEQYFGPGTRLTVT.